Included here is one TCR beta chain sequence, with context. The antigen remains undetermined. Germline CDR1 MNHNS, CDR2 SASEGT. This CDR3 contains 14 residues. Trimming took 3 bases from V and 12 from J; bases not matched to a gene: 3. This specimen comes from a study of memory CD4+ T cells and cytomegalovirus serostatus. Study-level information: Donors were healthy Belgian adults, fewer than ten CMV seropositive and under 30 seronegative.

Study-wide results and limits: Suggested: most of the CMV-linked TCR signature lies in CD4+ memory cells.

Clones were sequenced by immunoSEQ multiplex PCR, and TCRdb holds only the in-frame ones, with some missing. This sample has tens of thousands of clones, with 76% found just once. The sort gate was single viable CD3+CD4+CD8-CD45RO+ cells for memory CD4+ T cells. V gene TRBV6-1 combines with J gene TRBJ1-6; 12 bases fit TRBD1. The material sequenced was memory CD4+ T cells from blood. The TCR comes from an adult in good health and CMV-seronegative. As DNA, the CDR3 is TGTGCCAGCAGTGAGGGACAGGGGGCCATACCCCTCCACTTT. Amino acids: CASSEGQGAIPLHF.